A selection of T cell receptor beta chains follows, all from one sample in a study of a mutant IDH1 vaccine in newly diagnosed glioma. Their cognate antigens are unknown. TCRdb keeps only in-frame clones here, not all; method: immunoSEQ multiplex PCR. The sample shows 50,000 to 70,000 clones, 70% to 90% of them seen only once. The sequencing here drew on PBMCs, taken from a glioma patient whose treatment included an IDH1 peptide vaccine. These receptors all stem from a man aged 35 to 55 with glioma. Both conserved end residues are part of each CDR3. The order of the fields is J gene, D gene, V gene, CDR3 length, clone size, CDR3 protein, CDR3 DNA. D genes are given only for firm matches. Expanded clones are given a class, and other clones once, few, many or no size at all.

>TRBJ2-5|.|TRBV10-3|15|once
CAISKTPVTAETQYF
TGTGCCATCAGTAAGACCCCCGTAACTGCGGAGACCCAGTACTTC
>TRBJ2-3|TRBD2|TRBV5-8|16|.
CASSLRGTSGADTQYF
TGTGCCAGCAGCCTGCGCGGGACTAGCGGGGCAGATACGCAGTATTTT
>TRBJ2-1|.|TRBV5-1|15|.
CASSLVTGSYNEQFF
TGCGCCAGCAGCTTGGTGACGGGCTCCTACAATGAGCAGTTCTTC
>TRBJ2-4|TRBD2|TRBV10-3|19|.
CAISESRTSGRRAKNIQYF
TGTGCCATCAGTGAGTCGAGGACTAGCGGGAGGCGAGCCAAAAACATTCAGTACTTC
>TRBJ1-2|.|TRBV19|11|.
CASSIEGGYTF
TGTGCCAGTAGTATAGAGGGCGGCTACACCTTC
>TRBJ2-7|.|TRBV6-5|14|.
CASSYSQTNYEQYF
TGTGCCAGCAGTTACTCACAGACTAACTACGAGCAGTACTTC
>TRBJ1-1|.|TRBV19|13|medium-sized
CASGEQLNTEAFF
TGTGCCAGTGGGGAGCAGTTGAACACTGAAGCTTTCTTT
>TRBJ2-7|TRBD1|TRBV5-1|18|.
CASSFRQGALVVGGEQYF
TGCGCCAGCAGCTTCCGACAGGGGGCTTTGGTTGTAGGAGGCGAGCAGTACTTC
>TRBJ2-7|.|TRBV9|11|.
CASSVGYEQYF
TGTGCCAGCAGCGTAGGCTACGAGCAGTACTTC
>TRBJ2-3|.|TRBV6-5|15|.
CASSRQPSSTDTQYF
TGTGCCAGCAGTAGACAGCCTTCTAGCACAGATACGCAGTATTTT
>TRBJ2-7|.|TRBV28|13|.
CASSFPTATQQYF
TGTGCCAGCAGTTTCCCGACGGCCACCCAGCAGTACTTC
>TRBJ2-1|.|TRBV5-1|14|once
CASRVDSPYNEQFF
TGCGCCAGCAGGGTGGACAGCCCCTACAATGAGCAGTTCTTC
>TRBJ2-3|.|TRBV9|15|.
CASSGDGTFTDTQYF
TGTGCCAGCAGCGGCGATGGAACCTTCACAGATACGCAGTATTTT
>TRBJ1-5|TRBD1|TRBV11-2|14|.
CASSGQGREQPQHF
TGTGCCAGCAGCGGACAGGGGCGAGAGCAGCCCCAGCATTTT
>TRBJ2-7|TRBD1|TRBV10-1|15|.
CASSRTRDRVNEQYF
TGCGCCAGCAGTAGAACCCGGGACAGGGTCAACGAGCAGTACTTC
>TRBJ2-7|TRBD2|TRBV6-6|15|.
CASRISGLAGVEQYF
TGTGCCAGCAGAATTTCGGGGCTAGCGGGAGTGGAGCAGTACTTC
>TRBJ2-7|.|TRBV27|14|.
CASTKSPGNYEQYF
TGTGCCAGCACCAAATCTCCAGGTAACTACGAGCAGTACTTC
>TRBJ1-1|.|TRBV6-5|14|.
CASSPGAENTEAFF
TGTGCCAGCAGCCCTGGAGCAGAGAACACTGAAGCTTTCTTT
>TRBJ1-4|.|TRBV15|16|.
CATSPAGRGVGEKLFF
TGTGCCACCAGCCCAGCAGGACGGGGAGTTGGAGAAAAACTGTTTTTT
>TRBJ2-3|TRBD2|TRBV5-1|17|.
CASSLSPAGGGTDTQYF
TGCGCCAGCAGCTTGTCTCCCGCGGGGGGCGGCACAGATACGCAGTATTTT
>TRBJ2-3|.|TRBV9|12|few
CASSVLADTQYF
TGTGCCAGCAGCGTTCTAGCAGATACGCAGTATTTT
>TRBJ1-4|TRBD1|TRBV4-1|16|few
CASSQDGQGRGEKLFF
TGCGCCAGCAGCCAAGACGGACAGGGGAGGGGTGAAAAACTGTTTTTT
>TRBJ2-3|TRBD2|TRBV29-1|15|once
CSVELAGDVTDTQYF
TGCAGCGTTGAGCTAGCGGGAGATGTCACAGATACGCAGTATTTT
>TRBJ2-2|TRBD2|TRBV27|16|.
CASSLTTSPPTGELFF
TGTGCCAGCAGTTTAACGACTAGCCCCCCCACCGGGGAGCTGTTTTTT